This T cell receptor (beta chain) came from a study of long-term antiretroviral therapy in people with HIV. Findings and caveats of the study: Repertoire composition at all time points was dominated by clones that had expanded before ART.

Survey-level immunoSEQ v3.0 assays were run. Generated by immunoSEQ multiplex PCR, the TCRdb table keeps only in-frame clones and is missing some. This table has tens of thousands of clones, 80% to 85% appearing once. On this clone itself: What it recognizes is unknown.

Donors each had at least one pre-ART PBMC sample and at least two post-ART ones. HIV-positive participants all received treatment in the United States. CDR3 length: 14 residues. V was cut by 2 bases and J by 5 bases, with 10 bases left in between. Germline loops: CDR1 LNHNV, CDR2 YYDKDF (reference sequence). This sample comprised unsorted PBMCs, obtained 1.2 years after starting antiretroviral therapy. The genes are TRBV15 and TRBJ1-5; the D gene is possibly TRBD1 (6 bases). This TCR was sampled from a woman aged 40 to 50 with HIV. CDR3 bases: TGTGCCACCAGCAGAACAGGGTCAGATCAGCCCCAGCATTTT. Amino acids: CATSRTGSDQPQHF.